Presented here are 14 T cell receptor beta chains from one specimen sequenced in a study of T cell responses to AZD1222 COVID-19 vaccine. Using immunoSEQ multiplex PCR, the repertoire was profiled, and TCRdb retains in-frame clones only, with some absent. Here the sample table reports around 150,000 clones. Sequencing was done on a sample of peripheral blood. The receptors derive from an adult in good health.

The chain joins TRBV15 to TRBJ2-1; D not resolved. This CDR3 comprises 15 residues. The germline V gene encodes CDR1 LNHNV and CDR2 YYDKDF (reference sequence). The V end was cut by 0 bases, the J end by 6 bases, with 12 bases between. The CDR3, as DNA: TGTGCCACCAGCAGAGATTCCTTCTCGGGCAATGAGCAGTTCTTC. This translates into CATSRDSFSGNEQFF.

The chain recombines TRBV30 with TRBJ1-4; unclear D gene. Germline CDR1 reads GTSNPN; CDR2 reads SVGIG (reference sequence). CDR3 length equals 15 residues. V lost 5 bases to trimming and J lost 8 bases, with 21 bases between them. The CDR3 DNA is TGTGCCTGGGGACCGGCCACCGGGTTTTTGGAAAAACTGTTTTTT. It is translated as CAWGPATGFLEKLFF.

The chain couples TRBV2 to TRBJ1-4, with 9 positions matching TRBD1. CDR1 and CDR2 (germline): SNHLY, FYNNEI. The CDR3 sequence is 15 residues long. V lost 5 bases, J lost 6 bases, and 7 bases stayed unmatched. The CDR3 protein is CASSITGGGYEKLFF. DNA for the CDR3: TGTGCCAGCAGTATAACAGGGGGCGGATATGAAAAACTGTTTTTT.

The chain recombines TRBV5-1 with TRBJ1-6; D is undetermined. Germline V gene lookup returns CDR1 SGHRS and CDR2 YFSETQ. This CDR3 contains 14 residues. The V end lost 2 bases, the J end lost 9 bases, and 12 bases lay between the germline ends. CDR3 region: CASSFSGEFSPLHF. CDR3 nucleotide sequence: TGCGCCAGCAGCTTCAGTGGGGAATTTTCACCCCTCCACTTT.

The chain carries TRBV5-1 and TRBJ2-3; TRBD2 matches 8 bases. Germline loops: CDR1 SGHRS, CDR2 YFSETQ. The CDR3 is 15 residues long. V lost 10 bases, J lost 1 base, and 11 bases stayed unmatched. The CDR3 reads CARSGGGLGTDTQYF. The CDR3, as DNA: TGCGCCCGCTCGGGAGGGGGGTTGGGCACAGATACGCAGTATTTT.

The genes are TRBV19 and TRBJ1-5, with D unclear. Trimming took off 2 bases at V and 7 bases at J, with 12 bases between the two ends. Germline CDR1 is LNHDA and CDR2 is SQIVND (reference sequence). CDR3 length: 14 amino acids. CDR3 region: CASSIRGIGQPQHF. The CDR3 DNA follows: TGTGCCAGTAGTATACGCGGGATTGGGCAGCCCCAGCATTTT.

This chain uses TRBV25-1 with TRBJ1-2, with D uncertain. Germline V lookup: CDR1 MGHDK, CDR2 SYGVNS. Trimming took 4 bases from V and 0 from J, leaving 6 bases between them. The length of the CDR3 is 13 residues. The CDR3 sequence is CASSGSPNYGYTF. The CDR3 region has the DNA TGTGCCAGCAGTGGAAGTCCTAACTATGGCTACACCTTC.

This chain links TRBV18 with TRBJ1-6; D gene unclear. The CDR3 is made up of 16 amino acids. Per germline, CDR1 KGHSH and CDR2 LQKENI. V was shortened by 1 base and J by 7 bases, with 14 bases between the two germline ends. CDR3 in amino acids: CASSPQREVGNSPLHF. As DNA, the CDR3 is TGTGCCAGCTCACCACAACGGGAAGTGGGGAATTCACCCCTCCACTTT.

The gene calls are TRBV11-3 and TRBJ2-7; TRBD1 or TRBD2 may be the D gene (6 bases each). Germline V gene sequence: CDR1 SGHNT, CDR2 YENEEA. V dropped 5 bases and J dropped 0 bases, with 17 bases sitting between them. This CDR3 spans 16 amino acids. CDR3 sequence: CASSPEGGVSSYEQYF. CDR3 in DNA: TGTGCCAGCAGCCCCGAGGGGGGCGTGAGCTCCTACGAGCAGTACTTC.

This chain connects TRBV10-3 to TRBJ1-5; 8 nucleotides agree with TRBD1. The CDR3 runs to 13 residues. V shed 10 bases and J 5 bases; nucleotides not matched to a gene: 7. Germline CDR1 and CDR2: ENHRY and SYGVKD. This CDR3 is CATAQGADQPQHF. For the CDR3, the DNA is TGTGCCACCGCGCAGGGGGCGGATCAGCCCCAGCATTTT.

The rearrangement joins TRBV7-2 to TRBJ2-4; D unresolved. Trimming pared 4 bases from V and 9 bases from J, leaving 10 bases between. Per germline, CDR1 SGHTA and CDR2 FQGNSA. This CDR3 has 12 amino acids. For the CDR3, the DNA is TGTGCCAGCAGCTCGAGTATGGGCATTCAGTACTTC. Translated, it gives CASSSSMGIQYF.

The rearrangement joins TRBV5-1 to TRBJ2-5; 12 bases match TRBD2. Germline CDR1 is SGHRS and CDR2 is YFSETQ. Germline trimming cut 4 bases from V and 5 bases from J; bases unmatched to any gene: 12. The CDR3 runs to 17 residues. The CDR3 DNA sequence: TGCGCCAGCAGCCCGAACCGTCTAGCGGGGGGGCGGGAGACCCAGTACTTC. Protein product: CASSPNRLAGGRETQYF. The variable domain in full, completed from reference TRBV5-1 and TRBJ2-5, reads KAGVTQTPRYLIKTRGQQVTLSCSPISGHRSVSWYQQTPGQGLQFLFEYFSETQRNKGNFPGRFSGRQFSNSRSEMNVSTLELGDSALYLCASSPNRLAGGRETQYFGPGTRLLVL.

V usage is TRBV5-1 and J usage is TRBJ1-1; D is perhaps TRBD1 (5 bases). Germline CDR1 reads SGHRS; CDR2 reads YFSETQ. The germline V and J ends were trimmed by 3 bases and 0 bases, with 12 bases remaining between them. This CDR3 is 15 amino acids long. The CDR3 region has the DNA TGCGCCAGCAGCTATTCTTCGACAGTGAACACTGAAGCTTTCTTT. It translates to CASSYSSTVNTEAFF. The variable domain in full, completed from reference TRBV5-1 and TRBJ1-1, reads KAGVTQTPRYLIKTRGQQVTLSCSPISGHRSVSWYQQTPGQGLQFLFEYFSETQRNKGNFPGRFSGRQFSNSRSEMNVSTLELGDSALYLCASSYSSTVNTEAFFGQGTRLTVV.

The chain links TRBV6-5 to TRBJ1-2, with a tentative D call TRBD1 (5 bases). The germline V gene has CDR1 MNHEY and CDR2 SVGAGI. Deletions cut 2 bases from V and 2 bases from J, with 6 bases between. This CDR3 region has 13 residues. The CDR3 protein is CASSYGGNYGYTF. In nucleotides, the CDR3 is TGTGCCAGCAGTTACGGGGGGAACTATGGCTACACCTTC.